Listed below are T cell receptor beta chains from one sample, sequenced in a study of T cell repertoires in cytomegalovirus infection. No antigen is known for these receptors. TCRdb used MiXCR to reprocess the reads, holding one entry per CDR3 protein. The repertoire has about 570,000 distinct CDR3 sequences, roughly 43% of them found once; the top ten carry 48%. This sample comprised cultured PBMCs, obtained from culture after CMV antigen stimulation. All receptors derive from a human donor in good health (CMV status not recorded). Some clones in this sample may be carry-over from other donors' samples. Each CDR3 is given with its conserved first and last residue. The D gene is left open where the match is weak. The listing skips clone size in some rows; elsewhere it reads once, few, many or a size class.

TRBJ2-1,15,TRBV12-3/TRBV12-4,-,-,TGTGCCAGCAGTCCACAGGGAGTAGGTGTCAATGAGCAGTTCTTC,CASSPQGVGVNEQFF
TRBJ2-1,14,TRBV7-2,TRBD2,few,TGTGCCAGCAGCCCGGTGTCTAGCGGGAGTGAGCAGTTCTTC,CASSPVSSGSEQFF
TRBJ1-3,13,TRBV7-2,-,many,TGTGCCAGCAGCTCCAACGCCGGAAACACCATATATTTT,CASSSNAGNTIYF
TRBJ2-3,15,TRBV5-6,TRBD1,-,TGTGCCAGCAGCTCCGGGACAGGGAGCTCGGATACGCAGTATTTT,CASSSGTGSSDTQYF
TRBJ2-2,13,TRBV7-9,-,-,TGTGCCAGCAGCTTAGAATCGGTCGGGGAGCTGTTTTTT,CASSLESVGELFF
TRBJ2-5,16,TRBV19,-,-,TGTGCCAGTAGCATTTCATATGACAGGTATCAAGAGACCCAGTACTTC,CASSISYDRYQETQYF
TRBJ2-7,17,TRBV10-3,TRBD2,few,TGTGCCATCAGTGAGCGGGGACTAGCGGGAGGAAACTACGAGCAGTACTTC,CAISERGLAGGNYEQYF
TRBJ1-5,16,TRBV28,TRBD1,-,TGTGCCAGCAGTAGTAACGACAGGGGAGGAGGACAGCCCCAGCATTTT,CASSSNDRGGGQPQHF
TRBJ1-2,14,TRBV7-2,-,-,TGTGCCAGCAGCTTAAGCTTTGTCGGCTATGGCTACACCTTC,CASSLSFVGYGYTF
TRBJ2-2,14,TRBV7-6,TRBD1,-,TGTGCCAGCAGCGGGGACAGCCCTGCCGGGGAGCTGTTTTTT,CASSGDSPAGELFF
TRBJ1-6,15,TRBV7-2,TRBD1,many,TGTGCCAGCAGCGATCAGACAGGGGATAATTCACCCCTCCACTTT,CASSDQTGDNSPLHF
TRBJ2-3,15,TRBV4-1,-,-,TGCGCCAGCAGCCAATGGAGAGGGACAATCGTTACGCAGTATTTT,CASSQWRGTIVTQYF
TRBJ2-7,15,TRBV6-1,TRBD1,few,TGTGCCAGCAGTAAACCGGGACAGGGCCCCTACGAGCAGTACTTC,CASSKPGQGPYEQYF
TRBJ1-5,13,TRBV7-9,-,-,TGTGCCAGCAGCGTAGCCCCAAATCAGCCCCAGCATTTT,CASSVAPNQPQHF
TRBJ1-3,12,TRBV7-2,-,many,TGTGCCAGCAGTTCCCCGGGAAACACCATATATTTT,CASSSPGNTIYF
TRBJ2-3,15,TRBV10-3,TRBD2,-,TGTGCCATCAGGCCCACTAGCGGGACCACAGATACGCAGTATTTT,CAIRPTSGTTDTQYF
TRBJ2-5,12,TRBV7-8,-,-,TGTGCCAGCCCCTCCAGGTCGGAGACCCAGTACTTC,CASPSRSETQYF
TRBJ2-7,14,TRBV19,-,-,TGTGCCAGTAGTATCGCAGGGACAAGCCACGAGCAGTACTTC,CASSIAGTSHEQYF
TRBJ1-6,18,TRBV4-1,-,-,TGCGCCCCACGGACGGGAAATCTGACTAGCTCCTATAATTCACCCCTCCACTTT,CAPRTGNLTSSYNSPLHF
TRBJ2-3,15,TRBV19,TRBD1,-,TGTGCCAGTAGAGACAGGGGGCTTTCGTTGGATACGCAGTATTTT,CASRDRGLSLDTQYF
TRBJ1-1,11,TRBV6-1,-,few,TGTGCCAGCAGTACGGGCCTCGAAGCTTTCTTT,CASSTGLEAFF
TRBJ2-1,14,TRBV7-2,-,many,TGTGCCAGCACCCTAGGGGGCGGGAGTTGGGAGCAGTTCTTC,CASTLGGGSWEQFF
TRBJ1-5,19,TRBV7-8,-,few,TGTGCCAGCAGCTTAGTCCGATTCGAACAGGGAAATAGCAATCAGCCCCAGCATTTT,CASSLVRFEQGNSNQPQHF
TRBJ1-2,15,TRBV7-2,TRBD1,many,TGTGCCAGCAGCCTAGATGGACAGGGTACTTTCGGCTACACCTTC,CASSLDGQGTFGYTF
TRBJ1-1,15,TRBV20-1,-,-,TGCAGTGCTGAGGGGACACAGGCGACGGAAACTGAAGCTTTCTTT,CSAEGTQATETEAFF
TRBJ2-3,17,TRBV15,-,few,TGTGCCACCAGCAGTTATCAGGGAAGGGGTATTACAGATACGCAGTATTTT,CATSSYQGRGITDTQYF
TRBJ2-2,12,TRBV7-9,-,-,TGTGCCAGCAGCTTTGGGGGCGGGGAGCTGTTTTTT,CASSFGGGELFF
TRBJ1-5,12,TRBV7-2,-,few,TGTGCCAGCAGCTTACCCCAACAGCCCCAGCATTTT,CASSLPQQPQHF
TRBJ2-5,16,TRBV5-1,TRBD1,once,TGCGCCAGCAGCCCCCCAGGGGGACACCGGTCGGAGACCCAGTACTTC,CASSPPGGHRSETQYF
TRBJ2-1,16,TRBV12-3/TRBV12-4,TRBD2,few,TGTGCCAGCAGACCGGGACTAGCGGGGTATCGCAATGAGCAGTTCTTC,CASRPGLAGYRNEQFF
TRBJ2-2,16,TRBV11-2,TRBD1,many,TGTGCCAGCAGCTTAGTGTCAGGGGGCAAAACCGGGGAGCTGTTTTTT,CASSLVSGGKTGELFF